A single sample gave rise to the 9 T cell receptor beta chains below, sequenced in a study of T cells after somatic rescue of genetic block. The repertoire was sequenced with immunoSEQ multiplex PCR; TCRdb's copy has only in-frame clones and lacks some. The sample contains over 55,000 clones, 90% to 95% of which appear only once. What was sequenced was peripheral blood mononuclear cells (PBMCs). Receptors were obtained from a man aged 40-49 years.

The V gene is TRBV19, the J gene TRBJ2-1, with 8 bases aligning to TRBD2. The V segment lost 3 bases and the J segment 6 bases; nucleotides outside the gene matches: 7. Germline V gene sequence: CDR1 LNHDA, CDR2 SQIVND (reference sequence). This CDR3 comprises 15 residues. The CDR3 sequence is CASSIPGRALNEQFF. CDR3 DNA sequence: TGTGCCAGTAGTATTCCCGGGAGGGCCCTCAATGAGCAGTTCTTC.

The chain carries TRBV13 and TRBJ2-7, with a weak D call TRBD1 (6 bases). Germline loops: CDR1 PRHDT, CDR2 FYEKMQ (reference sequence). The CDR3 runs 13 residues. V was shortened by 1 base and J by 7 bases, with 11 bases between the two germline ends. The CDR3 region is CASSLAPGVEQYF. The DNA of the CDR3 is TGTGCCAGCAGCTTAGCCCCAGGGGTAGAGCAGTACTTC.

This chain links TRBV7-8 with TRBJ2-7; D is ambiguous. The CDR3 extends over 15 amino acids. Germline-derived CDR1 and CDR2 are SGHVS and FQNEAQ. Trimming left V 2 bases short and J 0 bases short, with 11 bases between. CDR3 in amino acids: CASSLIGRLSYEQYF. The CDR3 bases are TGTGCCAGCAGCTTAATAGGACGGCTCTCCTACGAGCAGTACTTC.

The chain joins TRBV6-5 to TRBJ2-1, with 9 bases identical to TRBD2. The V gene's germline CDR1 is MNHEY and CDR2 SVGAGI. This CDR3 contains 14 residues. With V trimmed by 6 bases and J by 4 bases, 4 bases remained unmatched. For the CDR3, the DNA is TGTGCCAGCAGCCGGACTAGCGTTTACAATGAGCAGTTCTTC. Its protein product is CASSRTSVYNEQFF.

Comment on this clone: One end of the junction does not line up with germline, which may come from a read error. This chain links TRBV19 with TRBJ1-2; D gene uncertain. The CDR3 consists of 16 residues. CDR1 and CDR2 from the germline V gene are LNHDA and SQIVND (reference sequence). CDR3 in amino acids: CASSIDPSRVAYGYTF. The CDR3 coding sequence is TGTGCCAGTAGCATAGACCCGTCGAGGGTAGCCTATGGCTACACCTTC.

The V gene is TRBV20-1, the J gene TRBJ2-1; D may be TRBD2 (6 bases). CDR1 and CDR2 from the germline V gene are DFQATT and SNEGSKA (reference sequence). Trimming stripped 5 bases from V and 9 bases from J, with 11 bases between. The CDR3 contains 11 residues. The CDR3 DNA reads TGCAGTGCTGCGCGGGGCGCTGAGCAGTTCTTC. Translated, it gives CSAARGAEQFF.

The chain joins TRBV2 to TRBJ2-6, with TRBD1 matching over 7 bases. CDR1 is SNHLY, CDR2 FYNNEI, per germline. This CDR3 spans 14 amino acids. The ends lost 4 bases at V and 9 bases at J; junction bases unmatched: 6. CDR3 loop: CASSGDSPDNVLTF. CDR3 sequence (DNA): TGTGCCAGCAGTGGGGACAGCCCAGACAACGTCCTGACTTTC.

The J gene is TRBJ2-2, the V gene TRBV15; D is ambiguous. The V end was cut by 1 base, the J end by 3 bases, with 9 bases between. The CDR3 covers 15 residues. In germline, CDR1 is LNHNV, CDR2 YYDKDF (reference sequence). The CDR3 DNA follows: TGTGCCACCAGCAGAGCACGGGCCTACACCGGGGAGCTGTTTTTT. Translating it yields CATSRARAYTGELFF.

The chain employs TRBV27 and TRBJ1-1; D might be TRBD1 (5 bases). Trimming removed 0 bases from V and 1 base from J, with 6 bases in between. The CDR3 has 14 amino acids. CDR1 MNHEY and CDR2 SMNVEV come from the germline V gene (reference sequence). The CDR3 loop is CASSLSQGNTEAFF. The CDR3, as DNA: TGTGCCAGCAGTTTATCCCAGGGGAACACTGAAGCTTTCTTT.